This is a list of T cell receptor beta chains from one sample in a study of T cell changes during pregnancy in multiple sclerosis. The repertoire was sequenced with immunoSEQ multiplex PCR; TCRdb's copy has only in-frame clones and lacks some. The sample lists 78,000 or so clones; about nine tenths were seen once. Specimen: CD4+ T cells from peripheral blood mononuclear cells, collected before pregnancy. These TCRs come from a female donor with multiple sclerosis, enrolled in a pregnancy study. CDR3s include the opening cysteine and the closing phenylalanine or tryptophan. A D gene is named only where the DNA matches it firmly. Only part of the rows carry a size: once, few, many, or a class if the clone is expanded.

CDR3 DNA	CDR3 protein	D gene	clone size	J gene	V gene
TGCGCCAGCAGCCAAGGGCGGACAGGGGGCAACACCGGGGAGCTGTTTTTT	CASSQGRTGGNTGELFF	TRBD1	NA	TRBJ2-2	TRBV4-3
TGCAGCGCCCGAACGGACAGCGTCACTGAAGCTTTCTTT	CSARTDSVTEAFF	NA	NA	TRBJ1-1	TRBV29-1
TGTGCCATCCAAAGCGATTCGACGCACGGTCAGCCCCAGCATTTT	CAIQSDSTHGQPQHF	NA	once	TRBJ1-5	TRBV10-3
TGTGCCAGCAGCTTAGGGACAGGGGTCACAGATACGCAGTATTTT	CASSLGTGVTDTQYF	TRBD1	NA	TRBJ2-3	TRBV7-9
TGCGCCAGCAGCCCGCCAGGAGGGATCGAGCAGTACTTC	CASSPPGGIEQYF	NA	NA	TRBJ2-7	TRBV5-1
TGCAGTGCTCGAAGAGCCCATGAGCAGTTCTTC	CSARRAHEQFF	NA	NA	TRBJ2-1	TRBV20-1
TGTGCCAGCTCACCCAGGGACACTGAAGCTTTCTTT	CASSPRDTEAFF	NA	once	TRBJ1-1	TRBV18
TGTGCCAGCAGCTTGAGAGCTGGAGTTGGGACCGGGGAGCTGTTTTTT	CASSLRAGVGTGELFF	NA	NA	TRBJ2-2	TRBV7-8
TGCGCCAGCAGTCAATCCGAACGGAGTCCTCAGCCCCAGCATTTT	CASSQSERSPQPQHF	NA	NA	TRBJ1-5	TRBV23-1
TGTGCCAGCAGTTCGTGGGGGACAGCGGGCACTGAAGCTTTCTTT	CASSSWGTAGTEAFF	TRBD1	NA	TRBJ1-1	TRBV28
TGTGCCAGCAGACGAACAGGGCTTGGTGAAGCTTTCTTT	CASRRTGLGEAFF	NA	once	TRBJ1-1	TRBV28
TGCGCCAGCAGCTTGGCTACTGTTACAGATACGCAGTATTTT	CASSLATVTDTQYF	NA	few	TRBJ2-3	TRBV5-1
TGTGCCAGCAGTCGGCAGGGGGCGACGGGGGAGCTGTTTTTT	CASSRQGATGELFF	TRBD1	NA	TRBJ2-2	TRBV5-6
TGCGCCAGCAGCAGGACAGGGGGCGGTGGCGCTGAAGCTTTCTTT	CASSRTGGGGAEAFF	TRBD1	NA	TRBJ1-1	TRBV5-1
TGTGCCAGCAGTGAGATCACAGCGGAGCCCCAGCATTTT	CASSEITAEPQHF	NA	NA	TRBJ1-5	TRBV6-1
TGCGCCAGCAGCTTGGCGTGGGCAGAGGGAGCTTTCTTT	CASSLAWAEGAFF	NA	NA	TRBJ1-1	TRBV5-1
TGTGCCAGCAGCCCAGAGATACAGGGAGGGGGGGCATACAATGAGCAGTTCTTC	CASSPEIQGGGAYNEQFF	NA	NA	TRBJ2-1	TRBV11-1
TGTGCCTGGAGTGCGGGGACTAGCGGGGTACACACAGATACGCAGTATTTT	CAWSAGTSGVHTDTQYF	TRBD2	NA	TRBJ2-3	TRBV30
TGTGCCAGCAGCTCCGGGACTGTCGGGGGGCCCCAGCATTTT	CASSSGTVGGPQHF	NA	NA	TRBJ1-5	TRBV5-6
TGTGCCAGCAGCTCACAGGCTTATGGCTACACCTTC	CASSSQAYGYTF	NA	NA	TRBJ1-2	TRBV7-2
TGTGCCAGCAGCTCAGAGGGGACGAGGGGGTTCGGCTATGGCTACACCTTC	CASSSEGTRGFGYGYTF	NA	NA	TRBJ1-2	TRBV21-1
TGTGCCAGCAGTTTGGCGGGAAGCACAGATACGCAGTATTTT	CASSLAGSTDTQYF	NA	NA	TRBJ2-3	TRBV6-1
TGTGCCAGCAGCCCCCCCGGGACTAGCGACACAGATACGCAGTATTTT	CASSPPGTSDTDTQYF	TRBD2	NA	TRBJ2-3	TRBV5-4
TGTGCCAGCAGCTTAGGGGGCTATGCACCCTCCGAGCAGTACTTC	CASSLGGYAPSEQYF	NA	NA	TRBJ2-7	TRBV7-3
TGTGCCAGAACACGGACAGGCTCTAGGAACGAGCAGTACTTC	CARTRTGSRNEQYF	TRBD1	NA	TRBJ2-7	TRBV9
TGTGCCAGCAGTCAAATCGGGGCAGGGGGGAGTACTGAAGCTTTCTTT	CASSQIGAGGSTEAFF	TRBD1	NA	TRBJ1-1	TRBV28
TGTGCCAGCAGTTTACGATCCCGGGGAGATAACGAGCAGTACTTC	CASSLRSRGDNEQYF	NA	NA	TRBJ2-7	TRBV27
TGTGCCAGCAGGAGACTAGCGGGGGACACAGATACGCAGTATTTT	CASRRLAGDTDTQYF	TRBD2	NA	TRBJ2-3	TRBV6-4
TGTGCCAGCAGCTTATTCGCTTTCCCGGGGACAAACACCGGGGAGCTGTTTTTT	CASSLFAFPGTNTGELFF	NA	NA	TRBJ2-2	TRBV11-2